Following are 30 T cell receptor beta chains from one sample sequenced in a study of T cell changes during pregnancy in multiple sclerosis. The repertoire was sequenced with immunoSEQ multiplex PCR; TCRdb's copy has only in-frame clones and lacks some. The sample consists of some 70,000 clones, around 94% of them appearing once. The input for sequencing was peripheral blood, taken in the second trimester of pregnancy. Receptors were obtained from a female donor in good health, enrolled as a control in a pregnancy study.

The rearrangement uses TRBV18 and TRBJ1-2; 7 bases are shared with TRBD1. CDR1 is KGHSH, CDR2 LQKENI, per germline. The CDR3 is made up of 17 amino acids. V lost 4 bases and J lost 0; bases outside the gene matches: 11. The CDR3 bases are TGTGCCAGCTCACTCACCGGGACAGATCATACTAACTATGGCTACACCTTC. Its translation is CASSLTGTDHTNYGYTF.

The genes are TRBV7-2 and TRBJ2-5; 8 bases line up with TRBD2. There are 14 residues in the CDR3. V lost 5 bases, J lost 4 bases, and 6 bases stayed unmatched. Germline V CDR1 and CDR2: SGHTA, FQGNSA. CDR3 sequence (DNA): TGTGCCAGCAGCCGAGCGGGGGAAAGAGAGACCCAGTACTTC. Translation gives CASSRAGERETQYF.

In the case of this clone: This CDR3 is also generated by other DNA sequences in the sample. This chain connects TRBV7-2 to TRBJ1-2; no definite D call. CDR3 size: 13 residues. Trimming removed 5 bases from V and 5 bases from J, with 12 bases in between. Germline CDR1 reads SGHTA; CDR2 reads FQGNSA. This CDR3 reads CASSLDPGYGYTF. As DNA, the CDR3 is TGTGCCAGCAGCCTTGACCCGGGATATGGCTACACCTTC. The variable domain in full, with the rest retrieved from reference TRBV7-2 and TRBJ1-2, is GAGVSQSPSNKVTEKGKDVELRCDPISGHTALYWYRQSLGQGLEFLIYFQGNSAPDKSGLPSDRFSAERTGGSVSTLTIQRTQQEDSAVYLCASSLDPGYGYTFGSGTRLTVV.

The V call is TRBV7-2, the J call TRBJ1-2, with D possibly being TRBD1 (5 bases). Germline CDR1 SGHTA, CDR2 FQGNSA. The CDR3 totals 15 residues. V gave up 6 bases and J gave up 10 bases, with 24 bases separating them. CDR3 DNA sequence: TGTGCCAGCAGAAGTTGGGTAGGGGCGCATCAGGACTACACCTTC. Encoded protein: CASRSWVGAHQDYTF.

The V gene is TRBV11-3, the J gene TRBJ2-7; weak D call: TRBD2 (5 bases). Trimming stripped 3 bases from V and 2 bases from J, with 14 bases between. The CDR3 runs 15 residues. Germline values: CDR1 SGHNT, CDR2 YENEEA. This chain's CDR3 is CASSLATGLPYEQYF. CDR3 sequence (DNA): TGTGCCAGCAGCTTGGCGACCGGACTCCCCTACGAGCAGTACTTC. Variable domain in full (rest from reference TRBV11-3 and TRBJ2-7): EAGVVQSPRYKIIEKKQPVAFWCNPISGHNTLYWYLQNLGQGPELLIRYENEEAVDDSQLPKDRFSAERLKGVDSTLKIQPAELGDSAVYLCASSLATGLPYEQYFGPGTRLTVT.

This clone was counted a few times. J is TRBJ1-5 and V is TRBV6-5; TRBD1 aligns across 9 bases. Germline V gene data show CDR1 as MNHEY and CDR2 as SVGAGI. The CDR3 consists of 14 residues. V was clipped by 6 bases and J by 1 base; unmatched bases: 1. The CDR3 sequence: CASSDRGSNQPQHF. The CDR3 bases are TGTGCCAGCAGCGACAGGGGGAGCAATCAGCCCCAGCATTTT.

This rearrangement joins TRBV28 to TRBJ2-1, with D perhaps matching TRBD1 (6 bases). V lost 6 bases and J 5 bases, leaving 20 bases between the germline ends. CDR3 length: 16 amino acids. CDR1 and CDR2 (germline): MDHEN, SYDVKM. CDR3 nucleotides: TGTGCCAGCAGCCCTCTCGACAGGTTGGTCCACAATGAGCAGTTCTTC. Amino acid sequence: CASSPLDRLVHNEQFF.

This clone was counted between two and nine times. The J gene is TRBJ1-3, the V gene TRBV2, with TRBD1 identical over 8 bases. V lost 10 bases, J lost 8 bases, and 10 bases stayed unmatched. Germline CDR1 is SNHLY and CDR2 is FYNNEI. The CDR3 spans 13 residues. CDR3 coding DNA: TGTGCCACCGTAGGACAGGGTCGATACACCATATATTTT. Encoded protein: CATVGQGRYTIYF.

V and J are TRBV4-2 and TRBJ1-1; D gene unclear. V was shortened by 0 bases and J by 5 bases, with 7 bases between the two germline ends. The germline V gene has CDR1 LGHNA and CDR2 YNFKEQ. The CDR3 has 13 amino acids. The CDR3 loop reads CASSQDRNTEAFF. The DNA for the CDR3 is TGTGCCAGCAGCCAAGACAGAAATACTGAAGCTTTCTTT.

The genes are TRBV19 and TRBJ2-7, with a tentative D call TRBD1 (5 bases). The CDR3 covers 13 residues. V shed 4 bases and J shed 6 bases, with 13 bases lying between them. Germline loops: CDR1 LNHDA, CDR2 SQIVND (reference sequence). The CDR3 sequence: CASSTPDKGEQYF. CDR3 DNA sequence: TGTGCCAGTAGTACACCGGACAAGGGCGAGCAGTACTTC.

This chain uses TRBV7-2 with TRBJ2-2, with TRBD2 matching 8 bases. The V gene's germline CDR1 is SGHTA and CDR2 FQGNSA. This CDR3 is built from 15 residues. V was clipped by 6 bases and J by 3 bases; unmatched bases: 6. The CDR3 coding sequence is TGTGCCAGCAGGGTCGCGGGGGGCTACACCGGGGAGCTGTTTTTT. Its protein product is CASRVAGGYTGELFF.

The rearrangement uses TRBV11-2 and TRBJ1-1, with D possibly matching TRBD1 (5 bases). Germline loops: CDR1 SGHAT, CDR2 FQNNGV. This CDR3 region has 14 residues. The ends were cut back, 3 bases at V and 3 bases at J, with 11 bases in the middle. Here the CDR3 reads CASSFLEGYTEAFF. CDR3 nucleotides: TGTGCCAGCAGCTTTTTGGAGGGGTACACTGAAGCTTTCTTT.

The CDR3 loop reads CASSFLSDSKNIQYF. The CDR3 DNA reads as TGTGCCAGCAGCTTTTTATCAGACTCCAAAAACATTCAGTACTTC. The chain uses TRBV7-9 and TRBJ2-4, with D unclear. Germline lookup yields CDR1 SEHNR and CDR2 FQNEAQ (reference sequence). Between the trimmed V and J ends, which lost 3 bases and 2 bases, there was a span of 11 bases. There are 15 residues in the CDR3. The complete variable domain, with remaining parts taken from reference TRBV7-9 and TRBJ2-4, reads DTGVSQNPRHKITKRGQNVTFRCDPISEHNRLYWYRQTLGQGPEFLTYFQNEAQLEKSRLLSDRFSAERPKGSFSTLEIQRTEQGDSAMYLCASSFLSDSKNIQYFGAGTRLSVL.

The chain links TRBV12-5 to TRBJ2-2; D is perhaps TRBD2 (7 bases). The CDR3 runs 15 residues. The germline V gene has CDR1 LGHNT and CDR2 FRNRAP. The V end was cut by 6 bases, the J end by 5 bases, with 16 bases between. The CDR3 sequence is CASGPDGGLTGELFF. As DNA, the CDR3 is TGTGCTAGTGGGCCGGACGGGGGGCTTACCGGGGAGCTGTTTTTT.

The chain is built from TRBV4-1 and TRBJ2-7; the D gene is possibly TRBD1 (6 bases). This CDR3 comprises 18 residues. The germline V gene encodes CDR1 MGHRA and CDR2 YSYEKL. Trimming left V 3 bases short and J 0 bases short, with 21 bases between. CDR3 sequence: CASSHTNRAPGDSYEQYF. The CDR3 nucleotides are TGCGCCAGCAGCCACACCAACAGGGCTCCTGGCGACTCCTACGAGCAGTACTTC.

The gene calls are TRBV29-1 and TRBJ2-3; D is ambiguous. V was cut by 6 bases and J by 4 bases, with 8 bases left in between. The CDR3 has 11 residues. Germline-derived CDR1 and CDR2 are SQVTM and ANQGSEA. The CDR3: CSVLQPDTQYF. The CDR3 nucleotides read TGCAGCGTCCTACAGCCAGATACGCAGTATTTT.

This sequence joins TRBV28 and TRBJ1-1; TRBD1 matches at 7 bases. V lost 3 bases and J lost 1; bases outside the gene matches: 8. The CDR3 is 16 amino acids. Germline V gene sequence: CDR1 MDHEN, CDR2 SYDVKM. This CDR3 reads CASSLPLTGANTEAFF. Written as DNA, the CDR3 is TGTGCCAGCAGTTTGCCCCTAACAGGGGCGAACACTGAAGCTTTCTTT.

The sample holds one count of this clone. The chain joins TRBV5-4 to TRBJ2-5; D may be TRBD2 (5 bases). V was cut by 4 bases and J by 4 bases, with 8 bases left in between. Germline V gene lookup returns CDR1 SGHNT and CDR2 YYREEE (reference sequence). The CDR3 is 12 residues long. CDR3 sequence reads: CASSPRGETQYF. CDR3 DNA sequence: TGTGCCAGCAGCCCTCGGGGAGAGACCCAGTACTTC.

The chain couples TRBV11-2 to TRBJ1-2; no reliable D call. CDR3 length: 15 amino acids. Germline lookup yields CDR1 SGHAT and CDR2 FQNNGV. Trimming shortened V by 1 base and J by 5 bases, and 14 bases separated the two germline ends. DNA for the CDR3: TGTGCCAGCAGCTTAGTTTCCGGCAGCGAGTATGGCTACACCTTC. Its translation: CASSLVSGSEYGYTF.

This clone has just one count. The chain joins TRBV27 to TRBJ1-1; no definite D call. Germline V lookup: CDR1 MNHEY, CDR2 SMNVEV (reference sequence). CDR3 length: 15 amino acids. The V end lost 7 bases, the J end lost 1 base, and 16 bases lay between the germline ends. The CDR3 loop reads CASTPGGPGNTEAFF. The DNA for the CDR3 is TGTGCCAGCACCCCAGGAGGGCCAGGGAACACTGAAGCTTTCTTT.

The chain employs TRBV29-1 and TRBJ1-1, with D possibly being TRBD1 (5 bases). The V end lost 6 bases, the J end lost 2 bases, and 10 bases lay between the germline ends. This CDR3 has 12 residues. Germline-derived CDR1 and CDR2 are SQVTM and ANQGSEA. The CDR3 protein is CSVSRGNTEAFF. The CDR3 DNA follows: TGCAGCGTCTCTAGGGGTAACACTGAAGCTTTCTTT.

This clone was found once. The J gene is TRBJ1-2, the V gene TRBV4-3; possibly TRBD1 for D (5 bases). The germline V gene encodes CDR1 LGHNA and CDR2 YSLEER. The CDR3 covers 14 residues. Trimming took 3 bases from V and 6 from J, leaving 14 bases between them. CDR3 DNA sequence: TGCGCCAGCAGCCAGGAGACGGCGGGGGATGGCTACACCTTC. This translates into CASSQETAGDGYTF.

This clone has more than one count but fewer than ten. This sequence joins TRBV4-3 and TRBJ2-3, with TRBD2 matching over 9 bases. The V gene end was trimmed by 4 bases and the J gene end by 5 bases; junction bases not matched to a gene: 7. The CDR3 runs to 15 residues. Germline V gives CDR1 LGHNA, CDR2 YSLEER. CDR3 residues: CASSPRGGERDTQYF. DNA for the CDR3: TGCGCCAGCAGCCCCCGCGGGGGGGAGCGAGATACGCAGTATTTT.

The chain has TRBV4-3 and TRBJ1-2; 7 bases line up with TRBD1. Germline V CDR1 and CDR2: LGHNA, YSLEER. J was trimmed by 0 bases and V by 0 bases; bases with no gene match: 13. This CDR3 is built from 19 residues. CDR3 sequence: CASSQDRRGPTQANYGYTF. Here the CDR3 DNA reads TGCGCCAGCAGCCAAGATCGAAGGGGGCCTACTCAAGCTAACTATGGCTACACCTTC.

The rearrangement joins TRBV4-3 to TRBJ1-6, with D perhaps matching TRBD1 (5 bases). There are 15 residues in the CDR3. Deletions cut 4 bases from V and 3 bases from J, with 10 bases between. Germline V gene data show CDR1 as LGHNA and CDR2 as YSLEER. CDR3 sequence reads: CASSPTTVYNSPLHF. DNA of the CDR3: TGCGCCAGCAGCCCGACGACAGTCTATAATTCACCCCTCCACTTT.

This rearrangement joins TRBV7-2 to TRBJ2-1, with 14 bases identical to TRBD2. In germline, CDR1 is SGHTA, CDR2 FQGNSA. This CDR3 contains 17 residues. J lost 12 bases, V lost 1 base, and 11 bases had no gene match. CDR3 loop: CASSLGTSGGIGVGQFF. CDR3 coding DNA: TGTGCCAGCAGCTTAGGGACTAGCGGGGGGATTGGCGTGGGGCAGTTCTTC.

The chain combines TRBV27 with TRBJ2-7; 11 bases agree with TRBD1. Germline V gene sequence: CDR1 MNHEY, CDR2 SMNVEV (reference sequence). V dropped 7 bases and J dropped 4; count of bases not matched to a gene: 3. The CDR3 totals 13 residues. CDR3 coding DNA: TGTGCCAGCAAAAGGGACAGGGGGTACGAGCAGTACTTC. It codes for CASKRDRGYEQYF.

The chain recombines TRBV30 with TRBJ1-4, with a weak D call TRBD1 (5 bases). Per the germline V gene, CDR1 is GTSNPN and CDR2 is SVGIG (reference sequence). CDR3 length: 15 amino acids. V lost 0 bases and J lost 4, with 12 bases in between. CDR3 coding DNA: TGTGCCTGGAGTGTAATGGCAGGGCTTAATGAAAAACTGTTTTTT. Amino acids: CAWSVMAGLNEKLFF. Full variable domain (remainder filled in from reference TRBV30 and TRBJ1-4): SQTIHQWPATLVQPVGSPLSLECTVEGTSNPNLYWYRQAAGRGLQLLFYSVGIGQISSEVPQNLSASRPQDRQFILSSKKLLLSDSGFYLCAWSVMAGLNEKLFFGSGTQLSVL.

The chain couples TRBV4-3 to TRBJ2-3; 9 bases agree with TRBD2. This CDR3 is built from 15 residues. CDR1 and CDR2 (germline): LGHNA, YSLEER. V lost 0 bases and J lost 9; bases outside the gene matches: 7. CDR3 sequence: CASSQESGGQGTQYF. The DNA of the CDR3 is TGCGCCAGCAGCCAAGAAAGCGGGGGGCAGGGGACGCAGTATTTT.

J is TRBJ2-1 and V is TRBV29-1, with 9 bases that match TRBD2. This CDR3 has 15 residues. Germline V gene sequence: CDR1 SQVTM, CDR2 ANQGSEA. Trimming at V came to 1 base and at J to 3 bases, leaving 4 bases not matched to a gene. In nucleotides, the CDR3 is TGCAGCGTTGAAGGGGGTAGCGGGAGCTACAATGAGCAGTTCTTC. It translates to CSVEGGSGSYNEQFF.